By sample fraction, the clone carrying this T cell receptor (beta chain) is large. Some clones are missing from TCRdb's copy, which holds only in-frame ones; the method was immunoSEQ multiplex PCR. The data contain approximately 12,000 clones, over 75% of them singletons. These data originate in a study of tumor T cells in aggressive B-cell lymphoma. The V and J ends lost 1 base and 2 bases respectively, with 12 bases between them. The CDR3 is made up of 15 amino acids. The germline V gene has CDR1 SGHTA and CDR2 FQGNSA. The chain uses TRBV7-2 and TRBJ2-7; no firm D call. This receptor was identified in an adult with diffuse large B cell lymphoma. Sequencing was carried out using tumor tissue. The CDR3 DNA follows: TGTGCCAGCAGCTTAGGGCCGAATCCAACCTACGAGCAGTACTTC. It yields the protein CASSLGPNPTYEQYF.